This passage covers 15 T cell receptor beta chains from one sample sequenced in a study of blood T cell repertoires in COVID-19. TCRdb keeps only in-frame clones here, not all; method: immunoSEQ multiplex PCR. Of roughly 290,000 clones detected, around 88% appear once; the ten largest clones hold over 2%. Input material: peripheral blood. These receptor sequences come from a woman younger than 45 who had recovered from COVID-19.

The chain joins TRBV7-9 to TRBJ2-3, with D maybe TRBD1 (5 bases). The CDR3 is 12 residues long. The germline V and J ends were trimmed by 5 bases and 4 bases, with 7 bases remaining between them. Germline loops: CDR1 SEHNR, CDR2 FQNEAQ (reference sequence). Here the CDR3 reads CASSQTADTQYF. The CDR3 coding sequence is TGTGCCAGCAGCCAGACAGCAGATACGCAGTATTTT.

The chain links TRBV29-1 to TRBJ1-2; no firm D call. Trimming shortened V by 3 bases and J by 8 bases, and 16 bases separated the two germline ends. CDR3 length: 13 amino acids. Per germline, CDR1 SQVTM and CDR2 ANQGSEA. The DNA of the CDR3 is TGCAGCGTTGATACCCACGGTCCCCCGGGCTACACCTTC. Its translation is CSVDTHGPPGYTF.

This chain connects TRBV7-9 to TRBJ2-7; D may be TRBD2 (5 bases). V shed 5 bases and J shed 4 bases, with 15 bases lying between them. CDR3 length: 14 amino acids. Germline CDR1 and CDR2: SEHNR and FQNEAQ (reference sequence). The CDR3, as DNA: TGTGCCAGCAGCGACGGACTGCTTTTGTACGAGCAGTACTTC. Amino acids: CASSDGLLLYEQYF.

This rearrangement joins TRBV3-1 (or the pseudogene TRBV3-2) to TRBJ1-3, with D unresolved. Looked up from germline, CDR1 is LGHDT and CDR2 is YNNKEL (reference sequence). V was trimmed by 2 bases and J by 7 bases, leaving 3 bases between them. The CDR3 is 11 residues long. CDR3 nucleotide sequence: TGTGCCAGCAGCCAATCTAACACCATATATTTT. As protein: CASSQSNTIYF.

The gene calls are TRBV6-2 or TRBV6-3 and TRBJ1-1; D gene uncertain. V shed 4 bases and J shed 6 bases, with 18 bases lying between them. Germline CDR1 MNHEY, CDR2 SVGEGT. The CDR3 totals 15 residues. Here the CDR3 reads CASSSITSFAPEAFF. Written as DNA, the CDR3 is TGTGCCAGCAGTTCCATCACCTCCTTCGCGCCTGAAGCTTTCTTT.

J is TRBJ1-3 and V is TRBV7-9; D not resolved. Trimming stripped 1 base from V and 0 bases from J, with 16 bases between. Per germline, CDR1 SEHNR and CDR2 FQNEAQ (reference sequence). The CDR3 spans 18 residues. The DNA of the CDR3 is TGTGCCAGCAGCTTAGGGAAAAAACAGAAGAGCTCTGGAAACACCATATATTTT. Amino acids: CASSLGKKQKSSGNTIYF.

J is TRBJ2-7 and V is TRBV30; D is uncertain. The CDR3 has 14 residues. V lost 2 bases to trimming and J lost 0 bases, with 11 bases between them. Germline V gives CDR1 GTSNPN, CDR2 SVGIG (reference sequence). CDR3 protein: CAWSFALRSYEQYF. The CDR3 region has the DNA TGTGCCTGGAGTTTTGCCCTGCGCTCCTACGAGCAGTACTTC.

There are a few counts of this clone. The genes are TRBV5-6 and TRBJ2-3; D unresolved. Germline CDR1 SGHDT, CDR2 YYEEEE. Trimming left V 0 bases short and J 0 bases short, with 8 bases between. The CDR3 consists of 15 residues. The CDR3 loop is CASSLGSPSTDTQYF. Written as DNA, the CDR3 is TGTGCCAGCAGCTTGGGCAGTCCTAGCACAGATACGCAGTATTTT.

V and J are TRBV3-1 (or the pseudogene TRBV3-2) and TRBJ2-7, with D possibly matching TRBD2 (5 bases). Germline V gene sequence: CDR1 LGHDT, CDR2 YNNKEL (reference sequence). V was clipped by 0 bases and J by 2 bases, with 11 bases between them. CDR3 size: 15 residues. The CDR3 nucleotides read TGTGCCAGCAGCCAAGAGGCGGGCCGTGCCTACGAGCAGTACTTC. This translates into CASSQEAGRAYEQYF.

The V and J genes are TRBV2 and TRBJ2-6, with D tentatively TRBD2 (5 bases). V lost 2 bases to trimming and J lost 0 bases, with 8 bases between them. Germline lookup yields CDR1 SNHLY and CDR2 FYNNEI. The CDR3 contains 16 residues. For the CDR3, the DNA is TGTGCCAGCAGTGAAACGGGGAGCTCTGGGGCCAACGTCCTGACTTTC. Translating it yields CASSETGSSGANVLTF. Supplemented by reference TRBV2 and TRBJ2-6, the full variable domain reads EPEVTQTPSHQVTQMGQEVILRCVPISNHLYFYWYRQILGQKVEFLVSFYNNEISEKSEIFDDQFSVERPDGSNFTLKIRSTKLEDSAMYFCASSETGSSGANVLTFGAGSRLTVL.

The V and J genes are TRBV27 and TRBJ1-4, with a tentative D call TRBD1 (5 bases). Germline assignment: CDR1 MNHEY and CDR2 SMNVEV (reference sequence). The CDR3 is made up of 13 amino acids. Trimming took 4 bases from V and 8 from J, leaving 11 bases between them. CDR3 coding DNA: TGTGCCAGCAGTTCCGGGGGTAGGGAAAAACTGTTTTTT. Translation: CASSSGGREKLFF.

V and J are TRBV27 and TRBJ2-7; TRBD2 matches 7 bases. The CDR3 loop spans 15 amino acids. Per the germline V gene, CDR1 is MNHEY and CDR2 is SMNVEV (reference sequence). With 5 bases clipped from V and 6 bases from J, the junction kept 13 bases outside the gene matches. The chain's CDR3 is CASSRLAAYGGEQYF. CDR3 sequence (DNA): TGTGCCAGCAGTCGTCTAGCGGCCTACGGGGGCGAGCAGTACTTC.

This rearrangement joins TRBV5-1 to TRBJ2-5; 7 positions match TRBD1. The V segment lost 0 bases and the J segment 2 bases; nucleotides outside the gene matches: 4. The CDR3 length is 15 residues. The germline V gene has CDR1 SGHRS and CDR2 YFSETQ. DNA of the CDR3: TGCGCCAGCAGCTTGGCAGGGGGACAGCAAGAGACCCAGTACTTC. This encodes CASSLAGGQQETQYF. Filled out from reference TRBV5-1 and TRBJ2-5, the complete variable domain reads KAGVTQTPRYLIKTRGQQVTLSCSPISGHRSVSWYQQTPGQGLQFLFEYFSETQRNKGNFPGRFSGRQFSNSRSEMNVSTLELGDSALYLCASSLAGGQQETQYFGPGTRLLVL.

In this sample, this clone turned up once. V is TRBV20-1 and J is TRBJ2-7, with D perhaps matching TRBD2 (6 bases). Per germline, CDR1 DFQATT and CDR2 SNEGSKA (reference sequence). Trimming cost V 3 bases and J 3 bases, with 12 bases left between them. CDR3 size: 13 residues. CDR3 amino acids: CSASSGVVYEQYF. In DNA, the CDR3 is TGCAGTGCTAGTTCGGGGGTAGTCTACGAGCAGTACTTC.

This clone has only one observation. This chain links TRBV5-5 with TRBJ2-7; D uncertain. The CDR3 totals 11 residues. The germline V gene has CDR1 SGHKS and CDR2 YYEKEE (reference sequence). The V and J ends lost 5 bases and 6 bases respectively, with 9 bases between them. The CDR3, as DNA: TGTGCCAGCAGAAGCTCTAGCGAGCAGTACTTC. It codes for CASRSSSEQYF.